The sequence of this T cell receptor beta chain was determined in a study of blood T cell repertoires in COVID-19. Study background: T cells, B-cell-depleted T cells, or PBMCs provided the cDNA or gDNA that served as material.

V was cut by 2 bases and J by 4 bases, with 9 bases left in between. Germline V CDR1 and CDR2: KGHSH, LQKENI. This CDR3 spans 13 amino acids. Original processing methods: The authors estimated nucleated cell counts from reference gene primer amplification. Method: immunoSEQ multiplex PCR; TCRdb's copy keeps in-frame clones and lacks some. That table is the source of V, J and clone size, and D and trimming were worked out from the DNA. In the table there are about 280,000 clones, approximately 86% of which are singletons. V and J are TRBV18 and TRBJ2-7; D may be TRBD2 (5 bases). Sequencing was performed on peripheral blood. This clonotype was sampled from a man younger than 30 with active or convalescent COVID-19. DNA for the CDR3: TGTGCCAGCTCACCAGACCCGGGGTACGAGCAGTACTTC. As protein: CASSPDPGYEQYF. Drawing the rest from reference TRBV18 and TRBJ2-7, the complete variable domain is NAGVMQNPRHLVRRRGQEARLRCSPMKGHSHVYWYRQLPEEGLKFMVYLQKENIIDESGMPKERFSAEFPKEGPSILRIQQVVRGDSAAYFCASSPDPGYEQYFGPGTRLTVT.